This T cell receptor (beta chain) was obtained from a study of cytotoxic CD8 clonotypes in ibrutinib-treated CLL. Study observations and caveats: Sustained-remission and progressing patients had unequal sampling times.

A note on this clone: What it binds is not known.

The CDR3 totals 14 residues. Trimming left V 5 bases short and J 11 bases short, with 21 bases between. Library input was about 1.8 micrograms of DNA from cryopreserved PBMCs. Measured with immunoSEQ multiplex PCR; TCRdb has only the in-frame clones, and not every one. This sample carries fewer than 85,000 clones, about 85% of them seen once, and the ten largest clones take about 4.4%. The starting material was PBMCs, obtained after 12 months of ibrutinib treatment. The rearrangement joins TRBV6-7 to TRBJ2-5, with D possibly TRBD1 on 5 matching bases. TRBV6-7 is an open reading frame, and its role is uncertain. The TCR originated in a human donor with chronic lymphocytic leukemia. The CDR3 loop is CASSKQEAPRVQYF. The CDR3 DNA follows: TGTGCCAGCAGTAAACAGGAAGCCCCTAGGGTGCAGTACTTC.